This T cell receptor beta chain was sequenced during a study of blood T cell repertoires in COVID-19. Whole-study context: Researchers got acute and convalescent COVID-19 samples from the United States, Italy and Spain. PBMCs, B-cell-depleted T cells, or T cells provided the cDNA or gDNA that made up the material.

Enrolment of Seattle patients took place during active infection, and they were followed longitudinally. With 0 bases removed from V and 6 bases from J, the gap between germline ends came to 13 bases. Germline V gives CDR1 SGHRS, CDR2 YFSETQ. This CDR3 has 14 residues. As originally analysed: The authors estimated nucleated cell counts from reference gene primer amplification. Measured with immunoSEQ multiplex PCR; TCRdb has only the in-frame clones, and not every one. The V and J calls and the clone size are those of that table, but D and trimming were determined from the DNA. The repertoire has a few hundred thousand clones, about 90% of them found once; the top ten carry under 3%.

Input material: peripheral blood. This sequence originates from a person in their late teens or twenties with COVID-19, enrolled during active disease. J is TRBJ2-7 and V is TRBV5-1, with D possibly matching TRBD1 (6 bases). The CDR3 DNA sequence: TGCGCCAGCAGCTTGGGGGCCCAGGGGACCGAGCAGTACTTC. Translating it yields CASSLGAQGTEQYF.